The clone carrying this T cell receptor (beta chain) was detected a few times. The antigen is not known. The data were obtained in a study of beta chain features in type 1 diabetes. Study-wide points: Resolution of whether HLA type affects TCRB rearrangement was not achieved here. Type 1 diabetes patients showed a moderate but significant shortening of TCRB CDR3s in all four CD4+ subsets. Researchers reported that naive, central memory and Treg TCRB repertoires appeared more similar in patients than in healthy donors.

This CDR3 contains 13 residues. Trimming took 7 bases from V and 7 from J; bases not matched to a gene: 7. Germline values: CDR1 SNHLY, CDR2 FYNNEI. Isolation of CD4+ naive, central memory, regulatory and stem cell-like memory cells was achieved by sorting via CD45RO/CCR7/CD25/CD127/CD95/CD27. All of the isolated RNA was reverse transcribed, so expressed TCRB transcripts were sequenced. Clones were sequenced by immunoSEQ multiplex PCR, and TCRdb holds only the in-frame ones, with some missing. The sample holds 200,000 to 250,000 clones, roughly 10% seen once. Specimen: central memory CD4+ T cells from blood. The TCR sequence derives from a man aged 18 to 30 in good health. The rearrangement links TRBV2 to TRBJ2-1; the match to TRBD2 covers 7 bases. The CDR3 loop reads CASISGKGNEQFF. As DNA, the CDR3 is TGTGCCAGCATCAGCGGGAAAGGGAATGAGCAGTTCTTC. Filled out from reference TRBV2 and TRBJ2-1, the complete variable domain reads EPEVTQTPSHQVTQMGQEVILRCVPISNHLYFYWYRQILGQKVEFLVSFYNNEISEKSEIFDDQFSVERPDGSNFTLKIRSTKLEDSAMYFCASISGKGNEQFFGPGTRLTVL.